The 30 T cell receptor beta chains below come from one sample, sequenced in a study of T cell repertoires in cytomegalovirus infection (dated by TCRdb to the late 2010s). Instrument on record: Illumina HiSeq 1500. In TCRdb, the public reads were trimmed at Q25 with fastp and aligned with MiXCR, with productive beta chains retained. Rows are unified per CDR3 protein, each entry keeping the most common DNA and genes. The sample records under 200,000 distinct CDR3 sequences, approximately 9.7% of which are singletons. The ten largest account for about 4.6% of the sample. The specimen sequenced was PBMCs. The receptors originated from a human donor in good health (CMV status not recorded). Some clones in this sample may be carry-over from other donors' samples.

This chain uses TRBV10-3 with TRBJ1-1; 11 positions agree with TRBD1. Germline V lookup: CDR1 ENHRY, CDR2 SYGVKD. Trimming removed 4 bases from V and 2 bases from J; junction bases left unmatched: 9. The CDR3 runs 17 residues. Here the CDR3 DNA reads TGTGCCATCAGTGGAGGGACAGGGGGAGAAGCAAACACTGAAGCTTTCTTT. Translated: CAISGGTGGEANTEAFF.

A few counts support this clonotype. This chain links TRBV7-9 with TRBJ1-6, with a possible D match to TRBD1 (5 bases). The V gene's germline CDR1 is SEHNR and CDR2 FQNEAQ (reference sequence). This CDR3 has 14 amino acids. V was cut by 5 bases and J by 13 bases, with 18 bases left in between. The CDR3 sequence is CASSRDGNPTPLHF. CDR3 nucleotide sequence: TGTGCCAGCAGCCGGGACGGGAACCCTACCCCCCTCCACTTT.

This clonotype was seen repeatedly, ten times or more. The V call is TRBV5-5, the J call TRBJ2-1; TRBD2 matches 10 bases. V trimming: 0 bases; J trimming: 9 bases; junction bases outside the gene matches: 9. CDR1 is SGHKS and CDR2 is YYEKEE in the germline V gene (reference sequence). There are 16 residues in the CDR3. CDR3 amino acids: CASSLAVLAGAIEQFF. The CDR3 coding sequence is TGTGCCAGCAGCTTGGCTGTCCTAGCGGGAGCTATTGAGCAGTTCTTC.

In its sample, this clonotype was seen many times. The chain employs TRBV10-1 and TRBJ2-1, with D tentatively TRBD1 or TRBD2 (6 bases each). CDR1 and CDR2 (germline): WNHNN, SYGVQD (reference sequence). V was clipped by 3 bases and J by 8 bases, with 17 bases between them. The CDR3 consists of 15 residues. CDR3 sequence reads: CASSDPGAVSHEQFF. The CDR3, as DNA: TGCGCCAGCAGTGATCCGGGGGCCGTTTCCCATGAGCAGTTCTTC.

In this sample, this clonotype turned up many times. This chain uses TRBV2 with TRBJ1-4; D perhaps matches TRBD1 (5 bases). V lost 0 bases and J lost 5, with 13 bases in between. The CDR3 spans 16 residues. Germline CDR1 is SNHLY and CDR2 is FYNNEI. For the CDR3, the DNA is TGTGCCAGCAGTGAAGCGCTTCGGGGGGGAAATGAAAAACTGTTTTTT. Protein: CASSEALRGGNEKLFF.

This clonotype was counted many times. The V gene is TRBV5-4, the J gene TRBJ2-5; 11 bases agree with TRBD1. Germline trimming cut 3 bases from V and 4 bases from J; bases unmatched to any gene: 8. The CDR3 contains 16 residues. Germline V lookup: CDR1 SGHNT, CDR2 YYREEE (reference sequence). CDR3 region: CASSWHSGQGGETQYF. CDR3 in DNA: TGTGCCAGCAGCTGGCACTCGGGACAGGGGGGAGAGACCCAGTACTTC.

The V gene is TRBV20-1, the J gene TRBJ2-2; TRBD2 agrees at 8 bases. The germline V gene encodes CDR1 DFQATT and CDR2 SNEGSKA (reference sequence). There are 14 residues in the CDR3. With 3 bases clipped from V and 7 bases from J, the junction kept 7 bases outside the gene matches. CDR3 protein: CSASAGRAGGELFF. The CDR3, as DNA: TGCAGTGCTAGTGCCGGGAGGGCCGGCGGGGAGCTGTTTTTT.

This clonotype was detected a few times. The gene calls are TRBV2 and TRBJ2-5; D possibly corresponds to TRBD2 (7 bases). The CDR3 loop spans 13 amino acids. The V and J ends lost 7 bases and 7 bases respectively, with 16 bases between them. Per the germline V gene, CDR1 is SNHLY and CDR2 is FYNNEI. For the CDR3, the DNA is TGTGCCAGCACCGCGGGGGCTTCGGGGACCCAGTACTTC. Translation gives CASTAGASGTQYF. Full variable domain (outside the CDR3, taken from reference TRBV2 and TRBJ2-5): EPEVTQTPSHQVTQMGQEVILRCVPISNHLYFYWYRQILGQKVEFLVSFYNNEISEKSEIFDDQFSVERPDGSNFTLKIRSTKLEDSAMYFCASTAGASGTQYFGPGTRLLVL.

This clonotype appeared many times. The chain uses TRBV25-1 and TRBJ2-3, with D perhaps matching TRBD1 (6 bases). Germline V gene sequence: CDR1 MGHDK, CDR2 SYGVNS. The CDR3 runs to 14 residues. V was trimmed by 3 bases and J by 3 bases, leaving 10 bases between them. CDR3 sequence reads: CASSEERGTDTQYF. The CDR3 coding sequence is TGTGCCAGCAGTGAGGAGAGGGGGACAGATACGCAGTATTTT.

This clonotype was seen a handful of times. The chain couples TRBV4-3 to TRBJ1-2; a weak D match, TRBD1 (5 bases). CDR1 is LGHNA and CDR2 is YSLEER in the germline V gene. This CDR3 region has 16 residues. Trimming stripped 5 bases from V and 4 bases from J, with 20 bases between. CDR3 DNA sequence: TGCGCCAGCAGCAACGCCGGGGACGGGACGGCCTATGGCTACACCTTC. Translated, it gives CASSNAGDGTAYGYTF.

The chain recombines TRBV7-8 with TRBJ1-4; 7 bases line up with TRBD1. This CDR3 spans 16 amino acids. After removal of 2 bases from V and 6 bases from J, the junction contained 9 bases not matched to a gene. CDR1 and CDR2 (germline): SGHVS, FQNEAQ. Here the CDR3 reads CASSLRGSQGDEKLFF. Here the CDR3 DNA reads TGTGCCAGCAGCTTACGGGGGAGTCAGGGGGATGAAAAACTGTTTTTT. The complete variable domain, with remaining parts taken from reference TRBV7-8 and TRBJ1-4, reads GAGVSQSPRYKVAKRGQDVALRCDPISGHVSLFWYQQALGQGPEFLTYFQNEAQLDKSGLPSDRFFAERPEGSVSTLKIQRTQQEDSAVYLCASSLRGSQGDEKLFFGSGTQLSVL.

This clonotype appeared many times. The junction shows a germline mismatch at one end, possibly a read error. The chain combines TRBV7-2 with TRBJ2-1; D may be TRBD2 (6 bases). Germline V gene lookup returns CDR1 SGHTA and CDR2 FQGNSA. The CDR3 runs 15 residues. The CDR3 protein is CASSLRGSGSDERFF. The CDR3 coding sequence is TGTGCCAGCAGCTTACGGGGGTCGGGGTCGGATGAGCGGTTCTTC.

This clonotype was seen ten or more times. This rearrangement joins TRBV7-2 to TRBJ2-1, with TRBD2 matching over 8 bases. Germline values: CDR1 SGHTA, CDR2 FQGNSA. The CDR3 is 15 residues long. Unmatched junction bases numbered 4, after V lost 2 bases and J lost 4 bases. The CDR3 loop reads CASSLSRGAYNEQFF. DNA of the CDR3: TGTGCCAGCAGCTTATCGCGGGGGGCTTACAATGAGCAGTTCTTC. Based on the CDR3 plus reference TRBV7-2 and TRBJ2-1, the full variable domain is GAGVSQSPSNKVTEKGKDVELRCDPISGHTALYWYRQSLGQGLEFLIYFQGNSAPDKSGLPSDRFSAERTGGSVSTLTIQRTQQEDSAVYLCASSLSRGAYNEQFFGPGTRLTVL.

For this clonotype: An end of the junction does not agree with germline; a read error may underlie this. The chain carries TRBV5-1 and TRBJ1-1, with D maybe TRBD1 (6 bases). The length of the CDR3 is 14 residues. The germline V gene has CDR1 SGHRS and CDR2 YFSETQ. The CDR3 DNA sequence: TGCGCCAGCAGCTTCATAGACAGGAACACTGCAGCTTTCTTT. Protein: CASSFIDRNTAAFF. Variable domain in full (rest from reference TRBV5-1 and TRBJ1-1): KAGVTQTPRYLIKTRGQQVTLSCSPISGHRSVSWYQQTPGQGLQFLFEYFSETQRNKGNFPGRFSGRQFSNSRSEMNVSTLELGDSALYLCASSFIDRNTAAFFGQGTRLTVV.

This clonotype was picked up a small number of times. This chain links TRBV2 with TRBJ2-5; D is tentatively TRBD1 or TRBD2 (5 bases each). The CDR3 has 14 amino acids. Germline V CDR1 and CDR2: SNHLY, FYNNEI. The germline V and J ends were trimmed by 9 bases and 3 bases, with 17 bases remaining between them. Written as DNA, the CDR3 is TGTGCCAGAAATTCCCGGGACGTCAAAGAGACCCAGTACTTC. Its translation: CARNSRDVKETQYF.

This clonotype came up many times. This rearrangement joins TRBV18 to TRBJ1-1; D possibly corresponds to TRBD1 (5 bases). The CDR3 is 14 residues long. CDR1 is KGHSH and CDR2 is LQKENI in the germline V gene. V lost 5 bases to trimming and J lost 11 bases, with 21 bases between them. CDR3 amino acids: CASSETGTQVSAFF. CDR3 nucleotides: TGTGCCAGCTCAGAAACCGGGACGCAGGTATCGGCTTTCTTT.

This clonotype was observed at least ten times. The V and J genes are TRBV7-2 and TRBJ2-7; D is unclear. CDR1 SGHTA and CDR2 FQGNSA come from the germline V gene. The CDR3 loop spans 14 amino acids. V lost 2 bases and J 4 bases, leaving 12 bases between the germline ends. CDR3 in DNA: TGTGCCAGCAGCTTAAGGCTACCAACGTACGAGCAGTACTTC. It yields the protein CASSLRLPTYEQYF. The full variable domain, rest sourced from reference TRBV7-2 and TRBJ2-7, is GAGVSQSPSNKVTEKGKDVELRCDPISGHTALYWYRQSLGQGLEFLIYFQGNSAPDKSGLPSDRFSAERTGGSVSTLTIQRTQQEDSAVYLCASSLRLPTYEQYFGPGTRLTVT.

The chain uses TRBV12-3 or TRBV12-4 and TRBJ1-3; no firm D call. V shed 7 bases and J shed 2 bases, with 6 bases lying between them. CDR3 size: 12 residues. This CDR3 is CASKVPGNTIYF. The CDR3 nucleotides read TGTGCCAGCAAGGTCCCTGGAAACACCATATATTTT.

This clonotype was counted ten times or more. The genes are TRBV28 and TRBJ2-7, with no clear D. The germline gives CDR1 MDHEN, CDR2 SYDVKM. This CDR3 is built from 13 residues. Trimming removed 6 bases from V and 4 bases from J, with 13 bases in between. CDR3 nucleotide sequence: TGTGCCAGCAGCTTAGGAAGTGGGTACGAGCAGTACTTC. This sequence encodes CASSLGSGYEQYF.

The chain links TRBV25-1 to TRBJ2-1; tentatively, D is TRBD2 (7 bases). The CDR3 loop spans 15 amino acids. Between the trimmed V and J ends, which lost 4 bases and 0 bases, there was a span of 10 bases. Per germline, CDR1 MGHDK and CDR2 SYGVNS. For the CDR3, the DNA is TGTGCCAGCAGTGGCGGGGGCCCCTCCTACAATGAGCAGTTCTTC. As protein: CASSGGGPSYNEQFF.

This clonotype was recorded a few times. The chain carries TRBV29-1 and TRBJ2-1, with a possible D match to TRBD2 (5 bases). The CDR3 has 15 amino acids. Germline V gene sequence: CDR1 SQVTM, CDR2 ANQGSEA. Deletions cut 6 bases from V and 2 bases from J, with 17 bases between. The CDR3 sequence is CSVRGLAGTYNEQFF. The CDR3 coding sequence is TGCAGCGTCCGAGGGTTGGCCGGGACCTACAATGAGCAGTTCTTC.

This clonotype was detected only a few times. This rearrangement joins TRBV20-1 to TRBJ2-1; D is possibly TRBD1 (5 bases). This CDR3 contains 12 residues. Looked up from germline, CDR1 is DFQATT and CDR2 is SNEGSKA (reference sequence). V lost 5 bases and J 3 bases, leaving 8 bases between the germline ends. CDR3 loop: CSAFDSYNEQFF. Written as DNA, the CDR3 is TGCAGTGCTTTCGACAGCTACAATGAGCAGTTCTTC.

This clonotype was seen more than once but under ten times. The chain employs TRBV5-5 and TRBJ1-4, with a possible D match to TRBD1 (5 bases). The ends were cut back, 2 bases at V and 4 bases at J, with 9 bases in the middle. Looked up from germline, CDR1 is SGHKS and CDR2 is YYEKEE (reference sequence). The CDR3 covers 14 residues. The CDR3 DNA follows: TGTGCCAGCAGCTTCCAGGGAAGTAATGAAAAACTGTTTTTT. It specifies CASSFQGSNEKLFF.

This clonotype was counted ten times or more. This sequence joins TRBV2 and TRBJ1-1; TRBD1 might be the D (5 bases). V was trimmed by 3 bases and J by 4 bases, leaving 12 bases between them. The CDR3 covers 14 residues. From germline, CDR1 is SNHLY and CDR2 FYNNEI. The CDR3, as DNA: TGTGCCAGCAGTGATTGGGGGGTAGGCACTGAAGCTTTCTTT. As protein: CASSDWGVGTEAFF.

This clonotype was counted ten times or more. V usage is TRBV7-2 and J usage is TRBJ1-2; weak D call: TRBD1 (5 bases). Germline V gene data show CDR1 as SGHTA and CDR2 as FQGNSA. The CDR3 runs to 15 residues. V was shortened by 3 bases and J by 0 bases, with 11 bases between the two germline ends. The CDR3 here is CASSLVHRTNYGYTF. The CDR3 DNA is TGTGCCAGCAGCTTGGTACACAGGACTAACTATGGCTACACCTTC.

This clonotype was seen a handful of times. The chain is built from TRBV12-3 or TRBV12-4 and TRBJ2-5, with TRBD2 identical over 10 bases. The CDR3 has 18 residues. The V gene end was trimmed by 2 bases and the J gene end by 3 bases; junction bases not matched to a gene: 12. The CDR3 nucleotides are TGTGCCAGCAGTTTATCAAGCGGGAGGGCCTTCCAGAAAGAGACCCAGTACTTC. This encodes CASSLSSGRAFQKETQYF.

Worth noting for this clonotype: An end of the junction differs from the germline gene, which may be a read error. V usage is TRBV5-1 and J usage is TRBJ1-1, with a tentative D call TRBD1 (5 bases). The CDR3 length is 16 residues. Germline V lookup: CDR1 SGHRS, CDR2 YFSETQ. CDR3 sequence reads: CASSFGGSNPKTAAFF. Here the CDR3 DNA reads TGCGCCAGCAGCTTTGGGGGGTCCAACCCCAAGACTGCAGCTTTCTTT.

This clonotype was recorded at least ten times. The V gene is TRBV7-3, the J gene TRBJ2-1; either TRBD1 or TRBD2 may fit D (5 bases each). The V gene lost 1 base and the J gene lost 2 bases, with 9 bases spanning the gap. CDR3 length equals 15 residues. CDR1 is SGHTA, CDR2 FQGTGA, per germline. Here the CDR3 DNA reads TGTGCCAGCAGCTTAAATACGGGGCCCTACAATGAGCAGTTCTTC. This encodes CASSLNTGPYNEQFF.

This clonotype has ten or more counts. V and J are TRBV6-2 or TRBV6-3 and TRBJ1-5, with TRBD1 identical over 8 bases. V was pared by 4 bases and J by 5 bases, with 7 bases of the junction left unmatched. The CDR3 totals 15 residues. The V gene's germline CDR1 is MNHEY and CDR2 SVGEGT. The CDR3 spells CASSLGTGYDQPQHF. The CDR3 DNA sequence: TGTGCCAGCAGTTTAGGGACAGGATATGATCAGCCCCAGCATTTT.

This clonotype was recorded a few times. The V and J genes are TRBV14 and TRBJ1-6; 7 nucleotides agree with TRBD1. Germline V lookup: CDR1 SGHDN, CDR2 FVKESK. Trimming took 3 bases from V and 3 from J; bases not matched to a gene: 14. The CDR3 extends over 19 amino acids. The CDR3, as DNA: TGTGCCAGCAGCCATCGACAGGGACAAGTAAAGAACTATAATTCACCCCTCCACTTT. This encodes CASSHRQGQVKNYNSPLHF.